The 20 T cell receptor beta chains below come from one sample, sequenced in a study of technical replicates of blood from several donors. Here immunoSEQ multiplex PCR was the method, and the copy in TCRdb shows in-frame clones only, minus some. The data contain some 80,000 clones, 90% to 97% of them singletons. Sequencing was performed on T cells isolated from PBMCs. These receptors came from a human donor in good health.

This rearrangement joins TRBV4-1 to TRBJ2-7; D possibly corresponds to TRBD2 (5 bases). Per the germline V gene, CDR1 is MGHRA and CDR2 is YSYEKL. This CDR3 has 14 residues. The V end lost 4 bases, the J end lost 0 bases, and 10 bases lay between the germline ends. The CDR3 region has the DNA TGCGCCAGCAGCCGGACTCCCAGCTCCTACGAGCAGTACTTC. Its translation: CASSRTPSSYEQYF.

In DNA form, the CDR3 reads TGTGCCAGCAGTTACTCCGGGGTTTCGGGGAATCAGCCCCAGCATTTT. Translated, it gives CASSYSGVSGNQPQHF. This rearrangement joins TRBV6-6 to TRBJ1-5; D gene ambiguous. Germline lookup yields CDR1 MNHNY and CDR2 SVGAGI (reference sequence). The CDR3 sequence is 16 residues long. Trimming took off 0 bases at V and 4 bases at J, with 13 bases between the two ends.

The chain has TRBV28 and TRBJ2-7; D possibly corresponds to TRBD1 (6 bases). V shed 2 bases and J shed 4 bases, with 12 bases lying between them. Per the germline V gene, CDR1 is MDHEN and CDR2 is SYDVKM. The CDR3 sequence is 14 residues long. CDR3 loop: CASSLMGAGYEQYF. CDR3 nucleotide sequence: TGTGCCAGCAGTTTAATGGGGGCTGGGTACGAGCAGTACTTC.

CDR3 region: CASSGVFGKTYGYTF. CDR3 bases: TGTGCCAGCAGCGGAGTCTTTGGAAAGACCTATGGCTACACCTTC. This sequence joins TRBV7-9 and TRBJ1-2, with D hard to call. The germline V gene has CDR1 SEHNR and CDR2 FQNEAQ (reference sequence). CDR3 size: 15 residues. The V gene lost 5 bases and the J gene lost 4 bases, with 17 bases spanning the gap.

CDR3 DNA: TGTGCCAGTAGTAGCGACTCCTACGAGCAGTACTTC. Protein sequence: CASSSDSYEQYF. The gene calls are TRBV19 and TRBJ2-7; D gene uncertain. In germline, CDR1 is LNHDA, CDR2 SQIVND (reference sequence). Between the trimmed V and J ends, which lost 4 bases and 0 bases, there was a span of 4 bases. The CDR3 runs to 12 residues.

The chain is built from TRBV7-8 and TRBJ2-1, with 8 bases lining up with TRBD1. The CDR3 contains 17 residues. Germline lookup yields CDR1 SGHVS and CDR2 FQNEAQ. Losses at the gene ends were 3 bases for V and 4 bases for J; bases not matched to a gene: 11. CDR3 region: CASSLSDRVYLYNEQFF. The CDR3 nucleotides are TGTGCCAGCAGCTTGTCGGACAGGGTCTATTTATACAATGAGCAGTTCTTC.

This chain links TRBV29-1 with TRBJ2-1; the match to TRBD1 covers 7 bases. V shed 5 bases, J shed 4 bases, and the junction held 8 bases outside the gene matches. Germline V CDR1 and CDR2: SQVTM, ANQGSEA. This CDR3 has 14 residues. The CDR3: CSVKGQGVYNEQFF. In DNA, the CDR3 is TGCAGCGTTAAAGGCCAGGGGGTTTACAATGAGCAGTTCTTC.

The chain has TRBV11-2 and TRBJ2-7, with TRBD1 matching 12 bases. The V gene's germline CDR1 is SGHAT and CDR2 FQNNGV. This CDR3 contains 14 residues. The V segment lost 3 bases and the J segment 7 bases; nucleotides outside the gene matches: 4. Written as DNA, the CDR3 is TGTGCCAGCAGCTTGGGACAGGGGGCGAGAGAGCAGTACTTC. Amino acid sequence: CASSLGQGAREQYF.

Here the CDR3 DNA reads TGTGCCAGCAGCGTAGAGGGGGATCACCTCAATGAGCAGTTCTTC. This gives the protein CASSVEGDHLNEQFF. The chain couples TRBV9 to TRBJ2-1; D is perhaps TRBD1 (6 bases). The CDR3 loop spans 15 amino acids. The germline CDR1 and CDR2 sequences are SGDLS and YYNGEE. Trimming took 0 bases from V and 6 from J, leaving 13 bases between them.

This clone was found once. This chain joins TRBV11-2 and TRBJ2-1; TRBD2 is a possible D gene (6 bases). Germline loops: CDR1 SGHAT, CDR2 FQNNGV. The CDR3 is 15 amino acids. V was shortened by 6 bases and J by 6 bases, with 18 bases between the two germline ends. DNA for the CDR3: TGTGCCAGCAGGGAACGGGACTCCATCGGCAATGAGCAGTTCTTC. The encoded protein is CASRERDSIGNEQFF.

This sequence joins TRBV28 and TRBJ2-7; D is perhaps TRBD1 (5 bases). The CDR3 covers 13 residues. Trimming removed 10 bases from V and 5 bases from J, with 18 bases in between. Germline V gives CDR1 MDHEN, CDR2 SYDVKM. Here the CDR3 reads CATLSGSLNEQYF. DNA of the CDR3: TGTGCCACCCTGTCAGGGTCCTTAAACGAGCAGTACTTC.

The sample holds one count of this clone. The chain uses TRBV19 and TRBJ2-1; 7 nucleotides line up with TRBD2. CDR1 and CDR2 (germline): LNHDA, SQIVND (reference sequence). The V segment lost 7 bases and the J segment 1 base; nucleotides outside the gene matches: 10. The CDR3 covers 16 residues. The CDR3 loop is CASIPSGGGSYNEQFF. The CDR3 bases are TGTGCCAGTATTCCATCCGGGGGAGGGTCCTACAATGAGCAGTTCTTC.

In the case of this clone: One end of the junction varies from germline; a read error may be responsible. The V gene is TRBV5-6, the J gene TRBJ2-5; possible D gene TRBD2, 5 bases. The CDR3 contains 14 residues. CDR1 is SGHDT and CDR2 is YYEEEE in the germline V gene. The CDR3 sequence is CASSFGGVQGTQYF. The CDR3 region has the DNA TGTGCCAGCAGCTTTGGAGGAGTTCAAGGGACCCAGTACTTC.

This clone has more than one count but fewer than ten. The rearrangement joins TRBV2 to TRBJ1-5; weak D call: TRBD1 (6 bases). The CDR3 is made up of 13 amino acids. Between the trimmed V and J ends, which lost 7 bases and 3 bases, there was a span of 10 bases. CDR1 SNHLY and CDR2 FYNNEI come from the germline V gene. CDR3 coding DNA: TGTGCCAGCATAGGGGGTAACAATCAGCCCCAGCATTTT. Translated: CASIGGNNQPQHF.

V gene TRBV9 combines with J gene TRBJ1-5; 7 nucleotides agree with TRBD1. V dropped 3 bases and J dropped 6; count of bases not matched to a gene: 6. The CDR3 covers 14 residues. Germline V gene sequence: CDR1 SGDLS, CDR2 YYNGEE. Written as DNA, the CDR3 is TGTGCCAGCAGCGGACAGGGATGGGGTCAGCCCCAGCATTTT. Translated: CASSGQGWGQPQHF.

V and J are TRBV5-1 and TRBJ2-7; tentatively, D is TRBD2 (6 bases). The CDR3 length is 14 residues. V lost 0 bases to trimming and J lost 3 bases, with 10 bases between them. Germline CDR1 and CDR2: SGHRS and YFSETQ. The CDR3 coding sequence is TGCGCCAGCAGCTTGGCGGGAGCTAACTACGAGCAGTACTTC. It is translated as CASSLAGANYEQYF.

V is TRBV7-9 and J is TRBJ1-3; D is ambiguous. The CDR3 is 14 amino acids. V lost 2 bases and J lost 4, with 9 bases in between. The germline V gene has CDR1 SEHNR and CDR2 FQNEAQ (reference sequence). The CDR3 nucleotides read TGTGCCAGCAGCTTAAGCTCGGGAGGAAACACCATATATTTT. It specifies CASSLSSGGNTIYF.

The rearrangement joins TRBV6-4 to TRBJ1-1; tentative D call: TRBD1 (5 bases). This CDR3 has 13 amino acids. Germline CDR1 MRHNA, CDR2 SNTAGT. Trimming pared 6 bases from V and 0 bases from J, leaving 8 bases between. Here the CDR3 DNA reads TGTGCCAGCAGGGCACAGGTGAACACTGAAGCTTTCTTT. Translated, it gives CASRAQVNTEAFF.

This rearrangement joins TRBV29-1 to TRBJ2-5; tentative D call: TRBD2 (6 bases). This CDR3 is 13 amino acids long. CDR1 is SQVTM, CDR2 ANQGSEA, per germline. The V and J ends lost 3 bases and 2 bases respectively, with 10 bases between them. In DNA form, the CDR3 reads TGCAGCGTTGACCTAGGGACTCAAGAGACCCAGTACTTC. It is translated as CSVDLGTQETQYF.

V usage is TRBV7-9 and J usage is TRBJ2-1, with D unresolved. This CDR3 contains 14 residues. Germline V lookup: CDR1 SEHNR, CDR2 FQNEAQ (reference sequence). Trimming left V 6 bases short and J 7 bases short, with 16 bases between. DNA for the CDR3: TGTGCCAGCAGAGCCAGCAGTAGCAGTAATGAGCAGTTCTTC. Its protein is CASRASSSSNEQFF.